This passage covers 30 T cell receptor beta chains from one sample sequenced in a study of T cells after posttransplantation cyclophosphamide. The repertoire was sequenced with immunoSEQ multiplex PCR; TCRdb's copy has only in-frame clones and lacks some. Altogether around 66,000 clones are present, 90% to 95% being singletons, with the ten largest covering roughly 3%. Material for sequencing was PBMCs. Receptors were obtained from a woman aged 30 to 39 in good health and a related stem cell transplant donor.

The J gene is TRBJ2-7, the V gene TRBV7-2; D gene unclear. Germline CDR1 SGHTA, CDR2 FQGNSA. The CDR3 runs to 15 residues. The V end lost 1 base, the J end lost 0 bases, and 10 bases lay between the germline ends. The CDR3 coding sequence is TGTGCCAGCAGCTTAGAGGCGGTCTCCTCCTACGAGCAGTACTTC. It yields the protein CASSLEAVSSYEQYF.

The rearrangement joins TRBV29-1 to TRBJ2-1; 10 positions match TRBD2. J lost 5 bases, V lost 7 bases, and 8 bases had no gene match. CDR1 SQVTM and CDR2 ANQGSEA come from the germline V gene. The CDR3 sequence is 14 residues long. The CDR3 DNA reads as TGCAGCGCCAAACTAGCGGGGTTAGACAATGAGCAGTTCTTC. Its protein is CSAKLAGLDNEQFF.

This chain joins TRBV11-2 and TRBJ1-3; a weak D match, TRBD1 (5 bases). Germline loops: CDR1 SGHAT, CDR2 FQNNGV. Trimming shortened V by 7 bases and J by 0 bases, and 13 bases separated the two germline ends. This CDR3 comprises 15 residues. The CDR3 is CASTNRPRSGNTIYF. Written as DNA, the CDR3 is TGTGCCAGCACCAACAGGCCCCGCTCTGGAAACACCATATATTTT.

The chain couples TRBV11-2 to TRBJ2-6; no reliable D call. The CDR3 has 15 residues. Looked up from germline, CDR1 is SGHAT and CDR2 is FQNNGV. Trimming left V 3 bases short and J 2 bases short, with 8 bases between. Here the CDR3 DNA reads TGTGCCAGCAGCTTTAATCCTACTGGGGCCAACGTCCTGACTTTC. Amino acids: CASSFNPTGANVLTF.

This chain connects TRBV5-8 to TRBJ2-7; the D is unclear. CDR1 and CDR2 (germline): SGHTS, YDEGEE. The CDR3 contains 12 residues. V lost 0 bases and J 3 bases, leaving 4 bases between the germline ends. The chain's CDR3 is CASSLGNYEQYF. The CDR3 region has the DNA TGTGCCAGCAGCTTGGGCAACTACGAGCAGTACTTC.

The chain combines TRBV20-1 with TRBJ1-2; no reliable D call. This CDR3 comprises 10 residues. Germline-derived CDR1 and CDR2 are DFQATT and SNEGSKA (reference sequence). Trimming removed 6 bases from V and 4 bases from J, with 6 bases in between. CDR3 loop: CSAAGYGYTF. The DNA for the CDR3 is TGCAGTGCAGCGGGCTATGGCTACACCTTC.

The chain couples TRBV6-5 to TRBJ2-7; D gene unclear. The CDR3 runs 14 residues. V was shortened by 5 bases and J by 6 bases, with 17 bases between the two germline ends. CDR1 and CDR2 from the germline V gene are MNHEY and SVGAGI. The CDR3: CASSMRGFSPEQYF. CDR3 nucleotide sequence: TGTGCCAGCAGTATGAGAGGATTTAGCCCCGAGCAGTACTTC.

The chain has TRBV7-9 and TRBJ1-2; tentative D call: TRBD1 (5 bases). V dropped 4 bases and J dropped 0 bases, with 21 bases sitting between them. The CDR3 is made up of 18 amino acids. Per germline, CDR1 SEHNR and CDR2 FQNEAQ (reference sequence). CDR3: CASSSAGTEHGANYGYTF. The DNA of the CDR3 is TGTGCCAGCAGCTCAGCCGGGACCGAACATGGGGCTAACTATGGCTACACCTTC.

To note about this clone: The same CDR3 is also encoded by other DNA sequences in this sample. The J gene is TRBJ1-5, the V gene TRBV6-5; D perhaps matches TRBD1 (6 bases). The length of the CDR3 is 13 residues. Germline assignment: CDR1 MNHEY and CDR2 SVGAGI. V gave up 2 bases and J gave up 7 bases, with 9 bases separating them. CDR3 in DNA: TGTGCCAGCAGTTACGACAGGACCCAGCCCCAGCATTTT. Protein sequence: CASSYDRTQPQHF.

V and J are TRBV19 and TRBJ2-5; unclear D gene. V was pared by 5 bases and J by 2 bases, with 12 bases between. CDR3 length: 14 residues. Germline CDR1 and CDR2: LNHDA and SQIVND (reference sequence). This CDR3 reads CASSLARKQETQYF. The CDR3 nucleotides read TGTGCCAGTAGTCTGGCTAGAAAACAAGAGACCCAGTACTTC.

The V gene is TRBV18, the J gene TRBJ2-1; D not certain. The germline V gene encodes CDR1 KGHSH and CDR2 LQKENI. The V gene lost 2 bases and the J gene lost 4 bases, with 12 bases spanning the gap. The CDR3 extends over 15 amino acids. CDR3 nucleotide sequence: TGTGCCAGCTCACCAAAAGGACGGGCTTACAATGAGCAGTTCTTC. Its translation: CASSPKGRAYNEQFF.

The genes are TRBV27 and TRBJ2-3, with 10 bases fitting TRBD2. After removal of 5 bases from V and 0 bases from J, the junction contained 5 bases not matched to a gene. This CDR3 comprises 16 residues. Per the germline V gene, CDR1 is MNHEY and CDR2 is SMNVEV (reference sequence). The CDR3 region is CASSTRLAGSTDTQYF. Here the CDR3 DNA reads TGTGCCAGCAGTACCCGACTAGCGGGTAGCACAGATACGCAGTATTTT.

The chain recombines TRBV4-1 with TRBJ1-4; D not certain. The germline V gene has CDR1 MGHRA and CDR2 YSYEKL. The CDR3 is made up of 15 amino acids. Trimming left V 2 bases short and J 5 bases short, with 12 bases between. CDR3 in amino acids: CASSQFGPENEKLFF. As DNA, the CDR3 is TGCGCCAGCAGCCAATTCGGGCCAGAAAATGAAAAACTGTTTTTT.

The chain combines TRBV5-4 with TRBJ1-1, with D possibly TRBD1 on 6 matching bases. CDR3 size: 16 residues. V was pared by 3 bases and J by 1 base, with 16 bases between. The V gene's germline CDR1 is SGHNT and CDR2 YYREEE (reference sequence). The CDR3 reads CASSSKAQGQNTEAFF. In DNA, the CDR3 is TGTGCCAGCAGCTCCAAGGCCCAGGGACAGAACACTGAAGCTTTCTTT.

DNA for the CDR3: TGCAGCGCGCGCGAGAGCTCCTACAATGAGCAGTTCTTC. Translating gives CSARESSYNEQFF. The J gene is TRBJ2-1, the V gene TRBV29-1; D is undetermined. Germline V gene lookup returns CDR1 SQVTM and CDR2 ANQGSEA. Trimming took off 7 bases at V and 0 bases at J, with 10 bases between the two ends. The length of the CDR3 is 13 residues.

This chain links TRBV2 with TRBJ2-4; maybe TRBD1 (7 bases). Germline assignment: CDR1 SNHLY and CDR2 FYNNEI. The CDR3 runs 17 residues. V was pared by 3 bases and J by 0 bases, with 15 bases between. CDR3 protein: CASSEGGQSIAKNIQYF. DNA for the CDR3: TGTGCCAGCAGTGAGGGGGGACAGTCAATAGCCAAAAACATTCAGTACTTC.

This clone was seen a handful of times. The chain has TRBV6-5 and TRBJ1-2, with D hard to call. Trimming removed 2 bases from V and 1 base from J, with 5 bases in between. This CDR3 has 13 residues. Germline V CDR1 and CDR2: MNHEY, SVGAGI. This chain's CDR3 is CASSYSNNYGYTF. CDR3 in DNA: TGTGCCAGCAGTTACAGTAATAACTATGGCTACACCTTC.

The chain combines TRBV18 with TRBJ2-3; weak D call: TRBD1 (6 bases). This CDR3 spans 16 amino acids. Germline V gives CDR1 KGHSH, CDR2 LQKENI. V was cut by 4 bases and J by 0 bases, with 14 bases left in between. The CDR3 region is CASSLRGSPSTDTQYF. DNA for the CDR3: TGTGCCAGCTCACTAAGGGGGTCCCCGAGCACAGATACGCAGTATTTT.

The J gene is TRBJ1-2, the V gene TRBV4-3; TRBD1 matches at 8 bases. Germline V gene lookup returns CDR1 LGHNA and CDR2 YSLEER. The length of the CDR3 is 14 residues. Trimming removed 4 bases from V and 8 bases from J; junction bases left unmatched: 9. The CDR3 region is CASSRVTGDEGYTF. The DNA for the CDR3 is TGCGCCAGCAGCCGCGTGACAGGGGATGAAGGCTACACCTTC.

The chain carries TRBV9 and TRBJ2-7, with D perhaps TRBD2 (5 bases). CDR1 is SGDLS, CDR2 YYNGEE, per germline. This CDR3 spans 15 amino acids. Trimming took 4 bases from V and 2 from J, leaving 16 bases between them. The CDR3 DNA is TGTGCCAGCAGCAAATTTTCGGGGAACGCCTACGAGCAGTACTTC. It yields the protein CASSKFSGNAYEQYF.

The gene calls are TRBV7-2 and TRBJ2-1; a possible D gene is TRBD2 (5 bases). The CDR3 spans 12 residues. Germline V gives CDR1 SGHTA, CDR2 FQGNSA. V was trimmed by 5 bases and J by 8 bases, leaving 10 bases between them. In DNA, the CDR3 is TGTGCCAGCAGCATCCCGGGGTATGAGCAGTTCTTC. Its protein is CASSIPGYEQFF. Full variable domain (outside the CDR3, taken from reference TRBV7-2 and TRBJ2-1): GAGVSQSPSNKVTEKGKDVELRCDPISGHTALYWYRQSLGQGLEFLIYFQGNSAPDKSGLPSDRFSAERTGGSVSTLTIQRTQQEDSAVYLCASSIPGYEQFFGPGTRLTVL.

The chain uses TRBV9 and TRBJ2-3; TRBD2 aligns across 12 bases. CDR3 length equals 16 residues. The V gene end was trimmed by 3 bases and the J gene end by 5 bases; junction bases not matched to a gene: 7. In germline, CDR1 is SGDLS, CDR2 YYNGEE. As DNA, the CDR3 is TGTGCCAGCAGCGCCGCTAGCGGGGGGGCCGGAGATACGCAGTATTTT. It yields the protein CASSAASGGAGDTQYF.

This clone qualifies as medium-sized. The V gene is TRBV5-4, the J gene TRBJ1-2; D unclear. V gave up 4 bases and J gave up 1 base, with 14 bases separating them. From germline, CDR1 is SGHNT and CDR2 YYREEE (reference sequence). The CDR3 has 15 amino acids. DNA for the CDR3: TGTGCCAGCAGCCCACGCATGACGGGTAACTATGGCTACACCTTC. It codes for CASSPRMTGNYGYTF.

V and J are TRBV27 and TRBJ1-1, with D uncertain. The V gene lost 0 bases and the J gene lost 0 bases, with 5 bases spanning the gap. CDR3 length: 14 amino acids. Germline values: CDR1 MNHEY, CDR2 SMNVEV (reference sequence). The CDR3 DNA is TGTGCCAGCAGTTTATCCCGGGTGAACACTGAAGCTTTCTTT. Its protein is CASSLSRVNTEAFF.

The CDR3 spells CASSRMGSNQPQHF. The CDR3, as DNA: TGTGCCAGCAGCAGGATGGGCAGCAATCAGCCCCAGCATTTT. V is TRBV2 and J is TRBJ1-5; D is unresolved. Between the trimmed V and J ends, which lost 6 bases and 1 base, there was a span of 10 bases. The CDR3 consists of 14 residues. Germline-derived CDR1 and CDR2 are SNHLY and FYNNEI. The variable domain in full, with the rest retrieved from reference TRBV2 and TRBJ1-5, is EPEVTQTPSHQVTQMGQEVILRCVPISNHLYFYWYRQILGQKVEFLVSFYNNEISEKSEIFDDQFSVERPDGSNFTLKIRSTKLEDSAMYFCASSRMGSNQPQHFGDGTRLSIL.

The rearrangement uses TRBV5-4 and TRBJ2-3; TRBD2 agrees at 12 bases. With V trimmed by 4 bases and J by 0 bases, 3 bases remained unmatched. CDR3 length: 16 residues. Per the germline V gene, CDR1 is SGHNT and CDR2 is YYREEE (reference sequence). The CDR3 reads CASSAGTSGSTDTQYF. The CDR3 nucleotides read TGTGCCAGCAGCGCTGGGACTAGCGGGAGCACAGATACGCAGTATTTT.

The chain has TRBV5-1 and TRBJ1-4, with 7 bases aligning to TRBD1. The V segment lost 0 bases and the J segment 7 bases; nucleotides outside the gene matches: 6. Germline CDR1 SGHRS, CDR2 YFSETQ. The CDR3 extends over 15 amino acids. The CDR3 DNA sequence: TGCGCCAGCAGCTTGGACGTACAGGGGACTGAAAAACTGTTTTTT. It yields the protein CASSLDVQGTEKLFF.

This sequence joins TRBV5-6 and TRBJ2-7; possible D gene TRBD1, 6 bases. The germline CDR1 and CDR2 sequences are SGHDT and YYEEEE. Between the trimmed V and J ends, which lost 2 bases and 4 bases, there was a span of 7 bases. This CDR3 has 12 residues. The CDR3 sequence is CASSLQGYEQYF. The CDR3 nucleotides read TGTGCCAGCAGCTTACAGGGTTACGAGCAGTACTTC.

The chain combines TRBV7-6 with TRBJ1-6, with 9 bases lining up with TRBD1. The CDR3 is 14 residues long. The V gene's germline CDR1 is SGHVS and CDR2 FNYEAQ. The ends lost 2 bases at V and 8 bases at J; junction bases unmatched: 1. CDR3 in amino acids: CASSLRTGDSPLHF. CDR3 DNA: TGTGCCAGCAGCTTAAGGACAGGGGATTCACCCCTCCACTTT.

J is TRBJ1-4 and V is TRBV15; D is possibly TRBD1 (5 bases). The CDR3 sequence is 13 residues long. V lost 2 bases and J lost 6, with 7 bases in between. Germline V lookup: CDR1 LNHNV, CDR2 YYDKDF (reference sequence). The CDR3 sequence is CATSRQGYEKLFF. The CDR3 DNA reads TGTGCCACCAGCAGACAGGGATATGAAAAACTGTTTTTT.